The clone carrying this TCR beta chain appeared a few times. No antigen is known for it. This sample is part of a study of CD8+CD57+ T cells in acquired aplastic anemia. For the study at large: Sorted CD4+ and CD8+ cell DNA averaged roughly 3.2 ug. Study-level points and caveats: There were 25 to 35 CD8+ CDR3 sequences that occurred in both patients and controls.

Profiles of TCR beta VDJ and CDR3 were generated from a genomic DNA template. TCRdb re-analysed the reads in MiXCR, keeping a single row per CDR3 protein. The sample records under 200,000 distinct CDR3 sequences, 50% to 75% being singletons. Specimen: sorted CD4+, CD8+, or CD8+CD57+ T cells (not recorded which) from PBMCs. The TCR comes from a human donor in good health.

The CDR3: CASSQGRHLLYNEQFF. As DNA, the CDR3 is TGTGCCAGCAGCCAAGGGAGACACCTCCTATACAATGAGCAGTTCTTC. The V call is TRBV3-1, the J call TRBJ2-1; D unresolved. V gave up 1 base and J gave up 4 bases, with 14 bases separating them. CDR3 size: 16 residues. The germline gives CDR1 LGHDT, CDR2 YNNKEL (reference sequence).